This entry lists 10 T cell receptor beta chains sequenced from one sample in a study of blood T cell repertoires in COVID-19. The data were produced by immunoSEQ multiplex PCR, yet TCRdb's version contains in-frame clones alone and is incomplete. The sample has approximately 190,000 clones; about four fifths are singletons. The sequenced sample was peripheral blood. Source of these receptors: a woman aged 60 to 75 with COVID-19, enrolled during active disease.

The chain uses TRBV3-1 (or the pseudogene TRBV3-2) and TRBJ2-1; 11 bases fit TRBD2. Per the germline V gene, CDR1 is LGHDT and CDR2 is YNNKEL (reference sequence). With V trimmed by 3 bases and J by 8 bases, 12 bases remained unmatched. The CDR3 spans 17 residues. DNA for the CDR3: TGTGCCAGCAGCCATCCCGCGGGGACTAGCGGTAGTTATGAGCAGTTCTTC. Its translation: CASSHPAGTSGSYEQFF.

The chain couples TRBV19 to TRBJ1-1; D perhaps matches TRBD1 (5 bases). Trimming took 6 bases from V and 1 from J, leaving 6 bases between them. The germline CDR1 and CDR2 sequences are LNHDA and SQIVND (reference sequence). There are 12 residues in the CDR3. CDR3 DNA: TGTGCCAGTAGAAGGGGGAACACTGAAGCTTTCTTT. Translating gives CASRRGNTEAFF.

This sequence joins TRBV30 and TRBJ1-3; no firm D call. Germline assignment: CDR1 GTSNPN and CDR2 SVGIG (reference sequence). Between the trimmed V and J ends, which lost 4 bases and 0 bases, there was a span of 4 bases. The CDR3 sequence is 12 residues long. DNA for the CDR3: TGTGCCTGGACGGTCTCTGGAAACACCATATATTTT. Translated, it gives CAWTVSGNTIYF. Using reference TRBV30 and TRBJ1-3 for the parts outside the CDR3, the full variable domain is SQTIHQWPATLVQPVGSPLSLECTVEGTSNPNLYWYRQAAGRGLQLLFYSVGIGQISSEVPQNLSASRPQDRQFILSSKKLLLSDSGFYLCAWTVSGNTIYFGEGSWLTVV.

The chain joins TRBV5-5 to TRBJ2-1; D unclear. The CDR3 sequence is 15 residues long. Trimming left V 0 bases short and J 0 bases short, with 7 bases between. Per germline, CDR1 SGHKS and CDR2 YYEKEE (reference sequence). The CDR3 here is CASSLEQFSYNEQFF. The CDR3, as DNA: TGTGCCAGCAGCTTGGAACAGTTCTCCTACAATGAGCAGTTCTTC.

This rearrangement joins TRBV28 to TRBJ1-1; 7 bases line up with TRBD1. Germline loops: CDR1 MDHEN, CDR2 SYDVKM. The ends lost 3 bases at V and 11 bases at J; junction bases unmatched: 12. The CDR3 is 14 residues long. The CDR3: CASSLGGQALRAFF. The CDR3 region has the DNA TGTGCCAGCAGTTTGGGCGGACAGGCCTTAAGGGCTTTCTTT.

The rearrangement uses TRBV5-1 and TRBJ1-2, with a possible D match to TRBD1 (5 bases). Between the trimmed V and J ends, which lost 4 bases and 7 bases, there was a span of 17 bases. This CDR3 has 14 amino acids. Germline CDR1 is SGHRS and CDR2 is YFSETQ. For the CDR3, the DNA is TGCGCCAGCAGCCTAGATTCGGGACTGGGTGGCTACACCTTC. Translating it yields CASSLDSGLGGYTF. The entire variable domain, with the rest obtained from reference TRBV5-1 and TRBJ1-2, is as follows: KAGVTQTPRYLIKTRGQQVTLSCSPISGHRSVSWYQQTPGQGLQFLFEYFSETQRNKGNFPGRFSGRQFSNSRSEMNVSTLELGDSALYLCASSLDSGLGGYTFGSGTRLTVV.

The rearrangement joins TRBV19 to TRBJ2-2; TRBD2 aligns across 13 bases. The germline CDR1 and CDR2 sequences are LNHDA and SQIVND (reference sequence). The CDR3 is made up of 18 amino acids. The trim removed 5 bases at V and 6 bases at J, leaving 12 bases unmatched. CDR3 residues: CASSHRTSGSQGAGELFF. In DNA, the CDR3 is TGTGCCAGTAGTCACCGGACTAGCGGGAGCCAAGGGGCCGGGGAGCTGTTTTTT.

The chain couples TRBV6-5 to TRBJ2-7; no firm D call. Germline V gene sequence: CDR1 MNHEY, CDR2 SVGAGI. The CDR3 has 14 residues. V was trimmed by 1 base and J by 5 bases, leaving 12 bases between them. The CDR3 spells CASSYFYQANEQYF. The DNA for the CDR3 is TGTGCCAGCAGTTACTTCTACCAGGCGAACGAGCAGTACTTC.

The chain joins TRBV6-2 or TRBV6-3 to TRBJ1-6; no reliable D call. The CDR3 length is 13 residues. Germline CDR1 is MNHEY and CDR2 is SVGEGT. The V and J ends lost 2 bases and 8 bases respectively, with 7 bases between them. As DNA, the CDR3 is TGTGCCAGCAGTTACGAGTCGGATTCACCCCTCCACTTT. Protein: CASSYESDSPLHF.

This clone was counted between two and nine times. The chain is built from TRBV12-5 and TRBJ2-2, with a weak D call TRBD1 (6 bases). Trimming removed 1 base at V and 0 bases at J, with 15 bases between. The germline V gene has CDR1 LGHNT and CDR2 FRNRAP. The CDR3 spans 18 residues. The CDR3, as DNA: TGTGCTAGTGGTTTGGGAATTGGGGGCGTTACGAACACCGGGGAGCTGTTTTTT. It codes for CASGLGIGGVTNTGELFF. Variable domain in full (rest from reference TRBV12-5 and TRBJ2-2): DARVTQTPRHKVTEMGQEVTMRCQPILGHNTVFWYRQTMMQGLELLAYFRNRAPLDDSGMPKDRFSAEMPDATLATLKIQPSEPRDSAVYFCASGLGIGGVTNTGELFFGEGSRLTVL.